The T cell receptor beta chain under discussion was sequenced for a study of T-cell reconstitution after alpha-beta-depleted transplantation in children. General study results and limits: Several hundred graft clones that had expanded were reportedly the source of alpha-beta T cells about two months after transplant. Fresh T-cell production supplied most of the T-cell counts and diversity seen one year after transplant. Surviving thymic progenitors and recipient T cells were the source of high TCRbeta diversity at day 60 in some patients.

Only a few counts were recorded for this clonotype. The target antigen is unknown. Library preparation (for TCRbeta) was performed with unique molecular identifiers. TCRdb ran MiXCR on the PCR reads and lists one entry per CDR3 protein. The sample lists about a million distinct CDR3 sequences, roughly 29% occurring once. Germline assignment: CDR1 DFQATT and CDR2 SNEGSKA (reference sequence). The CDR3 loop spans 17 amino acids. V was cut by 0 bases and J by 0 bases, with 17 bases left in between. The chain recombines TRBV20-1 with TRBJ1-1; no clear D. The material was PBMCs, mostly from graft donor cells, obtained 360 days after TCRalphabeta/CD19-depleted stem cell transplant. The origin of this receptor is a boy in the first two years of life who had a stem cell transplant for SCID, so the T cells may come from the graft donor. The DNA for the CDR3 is TGCAGTGCTAGAGATATCCTTGGACCGCCCTTGAACACTGAAGCTTTCTTT. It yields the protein CSARDILGPPLNTEAFF.